A single TCR beta chain is shown here with its context. Assay used: immunoSEQ multiplex PCR; TCRdb lists only in-frame clones, some missing. This sample yields about 61,000 clones, of which 70% to 90% are seen a single time; approximately 1.1% belongs to the top ten. The sample originates from a study of OX40 agonist ivuxolimab in advanced cancers. The CDR3 has 13 amino acids. Germline V CDR1 and CDR2: SGHRS, YFSETQ. Between the trimmed V and J ends, which lost 0 bases and 4 bases, there was a span of 7 bases. The V call is TRBV5-1, the J call TRBJ1-2; D remains unclear. Sequenced material: CD4+ or CD8+ T cells sorted from blood, taken in a trial of the OX40 agonist ivuxolimab. This clonotype was sampled from an adult with an advanced solid tumor such as melanoma, head and neck, liver or kidney cancer. The CDR3: CASSLERPYGYTF. In DNA form, the CDR3 reads TGCGCCAGCAGCTTGGAGCGGCCCTATGGCTACACCTTC.